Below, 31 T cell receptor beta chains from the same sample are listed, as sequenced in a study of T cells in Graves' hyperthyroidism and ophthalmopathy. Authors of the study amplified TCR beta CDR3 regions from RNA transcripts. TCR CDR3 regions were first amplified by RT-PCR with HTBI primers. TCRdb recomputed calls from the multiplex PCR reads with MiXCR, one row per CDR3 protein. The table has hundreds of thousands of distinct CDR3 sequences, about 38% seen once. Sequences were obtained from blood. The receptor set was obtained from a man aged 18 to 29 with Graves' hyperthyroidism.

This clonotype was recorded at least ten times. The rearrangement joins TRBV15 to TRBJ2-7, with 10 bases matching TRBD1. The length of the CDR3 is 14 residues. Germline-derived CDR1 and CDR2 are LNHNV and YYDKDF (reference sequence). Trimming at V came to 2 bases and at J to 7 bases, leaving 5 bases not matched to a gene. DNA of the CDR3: TGTGCCACCAGCAGATATCCGGGACAGGGGGAGCAGTACTTC. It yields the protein CATSRYPGQGEQYF.

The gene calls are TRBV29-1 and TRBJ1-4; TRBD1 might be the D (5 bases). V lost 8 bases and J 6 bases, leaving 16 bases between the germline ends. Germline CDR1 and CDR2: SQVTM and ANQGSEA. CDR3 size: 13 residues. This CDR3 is CSSRVTGDEKLFF. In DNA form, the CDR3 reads TGCAGCTCGAGGGTGACGGGGGATGAAAAACTGTTTTTT.

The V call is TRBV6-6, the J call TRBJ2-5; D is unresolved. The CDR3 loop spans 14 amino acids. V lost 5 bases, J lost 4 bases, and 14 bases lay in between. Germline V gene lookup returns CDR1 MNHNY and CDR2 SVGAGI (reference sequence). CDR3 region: CASSQEAEPETQYF. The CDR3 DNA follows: TGTGCCAGCAGTCAAGAAGCCGAGCCAGAGACCCAGTACTTC.

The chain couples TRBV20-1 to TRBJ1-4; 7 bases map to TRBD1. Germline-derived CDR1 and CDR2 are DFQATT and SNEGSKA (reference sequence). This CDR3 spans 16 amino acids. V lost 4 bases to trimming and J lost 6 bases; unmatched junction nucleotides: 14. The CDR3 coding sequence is TGCAGTGCTACCGGGATGGCAGGGGGATCGGATGAAAAACTGTTTTTT. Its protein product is CSATGMAGGSDEKLFF.

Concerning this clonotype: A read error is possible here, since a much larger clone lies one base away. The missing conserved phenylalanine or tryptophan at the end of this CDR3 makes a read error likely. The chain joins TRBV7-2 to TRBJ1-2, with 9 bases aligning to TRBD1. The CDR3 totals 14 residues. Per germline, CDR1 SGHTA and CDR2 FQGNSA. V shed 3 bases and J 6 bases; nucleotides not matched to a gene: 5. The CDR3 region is CASSFPGQGNGYTV. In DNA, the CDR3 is TGTGCCAGCAGCTTCCCGGGACAGGGTAATGGCTACACCGTC.

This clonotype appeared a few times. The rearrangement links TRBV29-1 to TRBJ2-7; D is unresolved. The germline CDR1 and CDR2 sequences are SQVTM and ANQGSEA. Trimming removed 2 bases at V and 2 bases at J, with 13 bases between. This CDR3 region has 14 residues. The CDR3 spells CSVENDSLAYEQYF. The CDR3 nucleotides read TGCAGCGTTGAAAACGACTCCTTGGCCTACGAGCAGTACTTC.

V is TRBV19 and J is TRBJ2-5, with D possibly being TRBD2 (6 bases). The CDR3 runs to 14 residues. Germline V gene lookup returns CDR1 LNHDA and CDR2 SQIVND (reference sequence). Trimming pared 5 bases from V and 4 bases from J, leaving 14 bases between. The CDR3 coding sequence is TGTGCCAGTAGTGTTCCAGGAGGGCCAGAGACCCAGTACTTC. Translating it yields CASSVPGGPETQYF.

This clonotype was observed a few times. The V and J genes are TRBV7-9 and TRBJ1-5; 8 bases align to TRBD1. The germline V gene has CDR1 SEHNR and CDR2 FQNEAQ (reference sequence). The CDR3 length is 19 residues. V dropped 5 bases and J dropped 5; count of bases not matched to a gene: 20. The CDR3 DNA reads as TGTGCCAGCAGCCAAGACCGACGGGACAGGTTCCGTTCGTATCAGCCCCAGCATTTT. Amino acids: CASSQDRRDRFRSYQPQHF.

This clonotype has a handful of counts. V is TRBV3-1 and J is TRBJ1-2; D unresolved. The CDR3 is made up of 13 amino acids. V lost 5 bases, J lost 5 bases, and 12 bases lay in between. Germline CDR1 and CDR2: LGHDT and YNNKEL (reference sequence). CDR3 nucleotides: TGTGCCAGCAGCTTAACAGACTCGTATGGCTACACCTTC. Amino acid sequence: CASSLTDSYGYTF. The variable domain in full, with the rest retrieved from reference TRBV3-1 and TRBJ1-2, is DTAVSQTPKYLVTQMGNDKSIKCEQNLGHDTMYWYKQDSKKFLKIMFSYNNKELIINETVPNRFSPKSPDKAHLNLHINSLELGDSAVYFCASSLTDSYGYTFGSGTRLTVV.

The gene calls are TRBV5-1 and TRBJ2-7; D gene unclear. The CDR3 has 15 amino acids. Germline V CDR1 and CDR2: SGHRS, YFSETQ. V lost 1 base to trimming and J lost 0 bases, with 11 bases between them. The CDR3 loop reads CASSLRSGSSYEQYF. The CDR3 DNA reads TGCGCCAGCAGCTTGAGGAGTGGGTCCTCCTACGAGCAGTACTTC.

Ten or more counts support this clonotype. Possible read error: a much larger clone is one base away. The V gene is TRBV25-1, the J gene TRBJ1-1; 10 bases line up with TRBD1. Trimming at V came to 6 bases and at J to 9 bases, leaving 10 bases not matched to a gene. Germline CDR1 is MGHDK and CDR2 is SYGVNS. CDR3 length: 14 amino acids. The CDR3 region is CASRKTGGKTKAFF. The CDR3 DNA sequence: TGTGCCAGCAGAAAGACAGGGGGCAAGACTAAAGCTTTCTTT.

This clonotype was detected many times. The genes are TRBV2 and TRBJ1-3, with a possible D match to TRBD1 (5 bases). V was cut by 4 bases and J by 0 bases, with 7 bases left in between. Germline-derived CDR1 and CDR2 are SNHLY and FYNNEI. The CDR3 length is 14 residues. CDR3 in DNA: TGTGCCAGCAGTGGACAGAGCTCTGGAAACACCATATATTTT. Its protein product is CASSGQSSGNTIYF.

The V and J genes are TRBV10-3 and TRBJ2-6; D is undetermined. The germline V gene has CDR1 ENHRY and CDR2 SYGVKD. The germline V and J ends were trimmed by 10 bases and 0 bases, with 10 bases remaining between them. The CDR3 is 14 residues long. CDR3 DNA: TGTGCCACCAAGAAAGTCTCTGGGGCCAACGTCCTGACTTTC. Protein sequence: CATKKVSGANVLTF.

In DNA, the CDR3 is TGTGCCAGCAGTTACTCCTCGGACGGAACCAGCTCCTACGAGCAGTACTTC. Translated, it gives CASSYSSDGTSSYEQYF. The V call is TRBV6-2 or TRBV6-3, the J call TRBJ2-7, with D unclear. The germline V gene encodes CDR1 MNHEY and CDR2 SVGEGT. This CDR3 has 17 amino acids. The V and J ends lost 0 bases and 0 bases respectively, with 15 bases between them.

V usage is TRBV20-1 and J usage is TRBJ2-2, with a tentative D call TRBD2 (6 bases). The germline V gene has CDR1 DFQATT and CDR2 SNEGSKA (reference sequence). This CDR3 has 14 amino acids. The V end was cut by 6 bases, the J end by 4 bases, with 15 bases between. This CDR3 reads CSAPSGVVTGELFF. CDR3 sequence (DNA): TGCAGTGCCCCCTCGGGGGTGGTCACCGGGGAGCTGTTTTTT.

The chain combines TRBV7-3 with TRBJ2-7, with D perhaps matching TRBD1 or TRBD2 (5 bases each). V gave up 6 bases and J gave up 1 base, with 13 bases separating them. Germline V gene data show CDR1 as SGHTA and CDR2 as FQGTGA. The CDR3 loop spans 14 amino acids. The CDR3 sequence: CASSFGDLSYEQYF. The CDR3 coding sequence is TGTGCCAGCAGTTTTGGGGACCTATCCTACGAGCAGTACTTC.

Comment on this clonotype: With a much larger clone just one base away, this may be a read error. The CDR3 sequence: CASSFRQGGTEALF. DNA for the CDR3: TGTGCCAGCAGCTTCCGACAGGGTGGGACTGAAGCTCTCTTT. V usage is TRBV7-2 and J usage is TRBJ1-1, with 7 bases matching TRBD1. Germline V gene sequence: CDR1 SGHTA, CDR2 FQGNSA. CDR3 length: 14 amino acids.

The CDR3 sequence: CASSLGGPRNQETQYF. The CDR3 DNA reads as TGTGCCAGCAGCTTAGGGGGACCTCGGAACCAAGAGACCCAGTACTTC. This sequence joins TRBV7-3 and TRBJ2-5, with D perhaps given as TRBD1 or TRBD2 (5 bases each). Trimming removed 2 bases from V and 0 bases from J, with 13 bases in between. Germline V gene lookup returns CDR1 SGHTA and CDR2 FQGTGA. This CDR3 has 16 residues.

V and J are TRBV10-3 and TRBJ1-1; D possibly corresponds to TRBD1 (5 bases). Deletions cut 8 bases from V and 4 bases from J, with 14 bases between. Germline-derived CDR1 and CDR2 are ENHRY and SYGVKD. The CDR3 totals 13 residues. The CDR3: CAIGDGDFTEAFF. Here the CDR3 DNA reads TGTGCCATCGGGGACGGGGACTTCACTGAAGCTTTCTTT.

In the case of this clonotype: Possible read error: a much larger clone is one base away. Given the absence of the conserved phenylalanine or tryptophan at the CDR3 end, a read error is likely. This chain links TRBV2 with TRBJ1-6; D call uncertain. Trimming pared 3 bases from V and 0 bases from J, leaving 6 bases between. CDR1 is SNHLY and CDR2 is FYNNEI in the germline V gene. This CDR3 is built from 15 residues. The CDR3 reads CASSDESSYNSPLHL. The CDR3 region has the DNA TGTGCCAGCAGTGATGAGAGCTCCTATAATTCACCCCTCCACCTT.

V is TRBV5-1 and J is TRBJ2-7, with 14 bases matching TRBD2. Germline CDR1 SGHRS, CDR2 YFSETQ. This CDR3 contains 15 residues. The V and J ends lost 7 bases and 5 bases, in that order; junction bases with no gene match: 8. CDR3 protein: CASRGTSGSRDEQYF. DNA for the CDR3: TGCGCCAGCCGAGGGACTAGCGGGAGTCGGGACGAGCAGTACTTC.

The CDR3 loop reads CASSSSGGTNSYEQYF. In nucleotides, the CDR3 is TGTGCCAGCAGCTCTAGCGGGGGGACTAACTCCTACGAGCAGTACTTC. The chain carries TRBV7-2 and TRBJ2-7; the match to TRBD2 covers 11 bases. The CDR3 runs to 16 residues. The V and J ends lost 4 bases and 0 bases, in that order; junction bases with no gene match: 5. Looked up from germline, CDR1 is SGHTA and CDR2 is FQGNSA.

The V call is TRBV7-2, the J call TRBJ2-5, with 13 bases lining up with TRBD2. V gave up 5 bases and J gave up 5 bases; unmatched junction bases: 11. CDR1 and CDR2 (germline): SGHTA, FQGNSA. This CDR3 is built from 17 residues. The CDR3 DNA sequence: TGTGCCAGCAGCCCCCAACTAGCGGGAGGGCCCGGGGAGACCCAGTACTTC. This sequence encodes CASSPQLAGGPGETQYF.

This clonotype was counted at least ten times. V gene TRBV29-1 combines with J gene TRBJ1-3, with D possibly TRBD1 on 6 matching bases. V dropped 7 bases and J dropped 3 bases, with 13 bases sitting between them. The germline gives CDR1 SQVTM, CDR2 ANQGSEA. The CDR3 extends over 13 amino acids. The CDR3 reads CSAQGRGGNTIYF. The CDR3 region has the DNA TGCAGCGCCCAGGGGAGGGGTGGAAACACCATATATTTT.

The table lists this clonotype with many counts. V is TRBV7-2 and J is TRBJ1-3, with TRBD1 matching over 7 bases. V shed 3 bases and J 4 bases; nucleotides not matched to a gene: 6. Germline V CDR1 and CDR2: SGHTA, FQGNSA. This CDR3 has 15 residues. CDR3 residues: CASSFARGQGNTIYF. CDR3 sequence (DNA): TGTGCCAGCAGCTTTGCCCGGGGACAGGGAAACACCATATATTTT. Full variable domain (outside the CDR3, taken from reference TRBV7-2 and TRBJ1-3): GAGVSQSPSNKVTEKGKDVELRCDPISGHTALYWYRQSLGQGLEFLIYFQGNSAPDKSGLPSDRFSAERTGGSVSTLTIQRTQQEDSAVYLCASSFARGQGNTIYFGEGSWLTVV.

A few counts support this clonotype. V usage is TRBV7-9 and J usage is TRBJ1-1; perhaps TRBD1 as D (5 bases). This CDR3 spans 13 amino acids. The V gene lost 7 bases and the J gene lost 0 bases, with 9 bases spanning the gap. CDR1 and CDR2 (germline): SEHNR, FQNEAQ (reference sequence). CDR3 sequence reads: CASTKGVNTEAFF. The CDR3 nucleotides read TGTGCCAGCACCAAAGGGGTGAACACTGAAGCTTTCTTT.

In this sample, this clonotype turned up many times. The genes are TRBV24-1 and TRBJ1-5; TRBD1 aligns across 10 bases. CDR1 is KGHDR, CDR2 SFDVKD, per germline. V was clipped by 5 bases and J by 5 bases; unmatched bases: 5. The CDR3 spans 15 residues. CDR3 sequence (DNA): TGTGCCACCAGTGGATATGGGACAGGGGATCAGCCCCAGCATTTT. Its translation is CATSGYGTGDQPQHF.

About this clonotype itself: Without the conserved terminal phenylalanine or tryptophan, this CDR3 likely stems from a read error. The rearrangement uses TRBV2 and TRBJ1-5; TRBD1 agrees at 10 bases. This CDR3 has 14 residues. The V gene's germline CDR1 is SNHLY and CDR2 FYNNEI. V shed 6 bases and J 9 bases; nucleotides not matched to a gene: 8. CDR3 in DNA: TGTGCCAGCAGGGCCGGGACAGGGGTACGGCCCCAGCATCTT. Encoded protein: CASRAGTGVRPQHL.

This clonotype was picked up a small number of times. The CDR3 coding sequence is TGTGCCAGCAGCAGACAGGGGACGAGGGACGAGCAGTACTTC. This codes for CASSRQGTRDEQYF. The chain is built from TRBV7-2 and TRBJ2-7; the match to TRBD1 covers 8 bases. The CDR3 runs to 14 residues. Looked up from germline, CDR1 is SGHTA and CDR2 is FQGNSA. The V and J ends lost 5 bases and 5 bases, in that order; junction bases with no gene match: 8.

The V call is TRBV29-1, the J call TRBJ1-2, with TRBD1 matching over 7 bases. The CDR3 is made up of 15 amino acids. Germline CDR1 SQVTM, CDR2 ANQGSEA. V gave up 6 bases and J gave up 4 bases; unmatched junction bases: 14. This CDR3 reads CSVLTGYGTAYGYTF. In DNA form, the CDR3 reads TGCAGCGTGTTGACAGGGTATGGAACCGCCTATGGCTACACCTTC.

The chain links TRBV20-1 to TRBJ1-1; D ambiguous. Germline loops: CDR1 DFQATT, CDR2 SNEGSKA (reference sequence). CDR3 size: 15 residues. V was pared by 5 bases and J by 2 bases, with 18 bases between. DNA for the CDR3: TGCAGTGCTGGAAAATTAGGGATACTTAACACTGAAGCTTTCTTT. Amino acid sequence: CSAGKLGILNTEAFF.